The 11 T cell receptor beta chains given below trace back to one sample, sequenced in a study of CD8 T cells in ankylosing spondylitis. TCRdb used MiXCR to reprocess the 5' RACE reads, holding one entry per CDR3 protein. The table records 90,000 to 120,000 distinct CDR3 sequences, less than 25% of them present only once. The source material was synovial fluid, either unsorted or a sorted T cell fraction (not recorded which). The receptors stem from a male donor with ankylosing spondylitis.

This clonotype was counted a few times. The V and J genes are TRBV15 and TRBJ1-1, with a weak D call TRBD1 (6 bases). Between the trimmed V and J ends, which lost 2 bases and 7 bases, there was a span of 11 bases. This CDR3 is 13 amino acids long. From germline, CDR1 is LNHNV and CDR2 YYDKDF (reference sequence). This CDR3 reads CATSRYREGEAFF. Written as DNA, the CDR3 is TGTGCCACCAGCAGATACAGGGAAGGTGAAGCTTTCTTT. Based on the CDR3 plus reference TRBV15 and TRBJ1-1, the full variable domain is DAMVIQNPRYQVTQFGKPVTLSCSQTLNHNVMYWYQQKSSQAPKLLFHYYDKDFNNEADTPDNFQSRRPNTSFCFLDIRSPGLGDTAMYLCATSRYREGEAFFGQGTRLTVV.

This rearrangement joins TRBV5-1 to TRBJ1-1; D is possibly TRBD1 (6 bases). CDR1 and CDR2 from the germline V gene are SGHRS and YFSETQ. This CDR3 has 15 amino acids. V was cut by 1 base and J by 3 bases, with 13 bases left in between. CDR3 nucleotide sequence: TGCGCCAGCAGCTTGAATTGGGACACTTACACTGAAGCTTTCTTT. It is translated as CASSLNWDTYTEAFF.

This clonotype was observed at least ten times. J is TRBJ1-1 and V is TRBV3-1; 8 bases are shared with TRBD1. CDR1 and CDR2 (germline): LGHDT, YNNKEL (reference sequence). This CDR3 is 16 amino acids long. Unmatched junction bases numbered 8, after V lost 3 bases and J lost 2 bases. The CDR3 loop reads CASSHDRGMANTEAFF. For the CDR3, the DNA is TGTGCCAGCAGCCACGACAGGGGAATGGCCAACACTGAAGCTTTCTTT.

The CDR3: CAISEWGQGTEAFF. The CDR3 DNA follows: TGTGCCATCAGTGAGTGGGGACAGGGCACTGAAGCTTTCTTT. This chain joins TRBV10-3 and TRBJ1-1, with TRBD1 matching over 9 bases. The V and J ends lost 1 base and 4 bases, in that order; junction bases with no gene match: 1. Germline CDR1 is ENHRY and CDR2 is SYGVKD. The CDR3 extends over 14 amino acids.

A single count supports this clonotype. This chain joins TRBV19 and TRBJ1-1, with 7 bases fitting TRBD1. The CDR3 loop spans 14 amino acids. Trimming cost V 7 bases and J 4 bases; bases outside gene matches: 9. In germline, CDR1 is LNHDA, CDR2 SQIVND (reference sequence). The CDR3 region is CASTMTGFVTEAFF. The DNA for the CDR3 is TGTGCCAGTACCATGACAGGGTTTGTCACTGAAGCTTTCTTT.

This clonotype was observed a few times. The chain couples TRBV7-2 to TRBJ2-1; 9 nucleotides agree with TRBD2. Germline CDR1 is SGHTA and CDR2 is FQGNSA. The CDR3 extends over 15 amino acids. J gave up 9 bases and V 6 bases, and 12 bases lay outside the gene matches. As DNA, the CDR3 is TGTGCCAGCAGACTGGGTGCGGGAGGGCCGGTTGAGCAGTTCTTC. Translated: CASRLGAGGPVEQFF.

The V and J genes are TRBV7-2 and TRBJ1-2; TRBD1 aligns across 10 bases. The CDR3 is made up of 16 amino acids. Germline loops: CDR1 SGHTA, CDR2 FQGNSA. With V trimmed by 1 base and J by 7 bases, 9 bases remained unmatched. CDR3 sequence reads: CASSLVRTGQGSGYTF. CDR3 sequence (DNA): TGTGCCAGCAGCTTAGTTCGTACGGGACAGGGGAGTGGCTACACCTTC.

This clonotype showed up many times. The V gene is TRBV12-3 or TRBV12-4, the J gene TRBJ2-3; D gene unclear. The CDR3 totals 11 residues. Between the trimmed V and J ends, which lost 6 bases and 4 bases, there was a span of 5 bases. As DNA, the CDR3 is TGTGCCAGCAGGGGTCCAGATACGCAGTATTTT. This translates into CASRGPDTQYF.

This clonotype showed up just a few times. J is TRBJ2-2 and V is TRBV29-1, with D possibly called TRBD1 or TRBD2 (7 bases each). CDR1 is SQVTM, CDR2 ANQGSEA, per germline. The V end lost 7 bases, the J end lost 3 bases, and 15 bases lay between the germline ends. The CDR3 covers 14 residues. The CDR3 here is CSALQGGDTGELFF. The CDR3 coding sequence is TGCAGCGCCCTCCAGGGGGGGGACACCGGGGAGCTGTTTTTT.

The chain couples TRBV20-1 to TRBJ2-7; D remains unclear. Trimming pared 6 bases from V and 0 bases from J, leaving 18 bases between. Germline CDR1 and CDR2: DFQATT and SNEGSKA (reference sequence). The CDR3 is made up of 15 amino acids. The CDR3 loop reads CSARSRVNISYEQYF. DNA of the CDR3: TGCAGTGCGCGGTCGAGAGTAAATATCTCCTACGAGCAGTACTTC.

V gene TRBV2 combines with J gene TRBJ2-3; unclear D gene. Trimming removed 4 bases from V and 3 bases from J, with 11 bases in between. The CDR3 extends over 14 amino acids. Germline loops: CDR1 SNHLY, CDR2 FYNNEI. The CDR3 DNA reads TGTGCCAGCAGTGGGGCCCAGTTTACAGATACGCAGTATTTT. Its protein is CASSGAQFTDTQYF. Complete variable domain (other parts from reference TRBV2 and TRBJ2-3): EPEVTQTPSHQVTQMGQEVILRCVPISNHLYFYWYRQILGQKVEFLVSFYNNEISEKSEIFDDQFSVERPDGSNFTLKIRSTKLEDSAMYFCASSGAQFTDTQYFGPGTRLTVL.